This T cell receptor beta chain is drawn from a study of PD-1 blockade in classical Hodgkin lymphoma. The study, taken as a whole, reports: Diminished baseline TCR diversity has been reported in newly diagnosed patients relative to healthy donors. The drivers behind the repertoire differences, possibly disease activity or prior therapy, remain undefined.

In regard to this clone: Its antigen is unidentified.

The time point is: newly diagnosed, previously untreated cHL patient sample. Thawed PBMCs were the source of CD8+ T cells, obtained through magnetic negative selection. Researchers used newly diagnosed, untreated classical Hodgkin lymphoma PBMCs for comparison. Profiled with immunoSEQ multiplex PCR; TCRdb holds only in-frame clones, not every one. This table holds roughly 21,000 clones, roughly 89% found once. The sample consisted of CD8+ T cells from blood. This TCR came from a human donor with classical Hodgkin lymphoma.

The CDR3 protein is CASSTQGANTEAFF. The CDR3 DNA reads as TGTGCCAGCAGCACCCAGGGGGCGAACACTGAAGCTTTCTTT. The chain has TRBV21-1 and TRBJ1-1; the table's TRBD1 call for D was not verified on the DNA. TRBV21-1 counts as a pseudogene. The CDR3 contains 14 residues.